This T cell receptor beta chain was identified in a study of beta chain features in type 1 diabetes. Findings and limits, study-wide: Junctions at VDJ sites from type 1 diabetes patients had fewer insertions and more deletions.

Trimming cost V 3 bases and J 1 base, with 11 bases left between them. The CDR3 has 15 residues. Germline V gene sequence: CDR1 SGHAT, CDR2 FQNNGV. The entirety of the isolated RNA underwent reverse transcription, so expressed TCRB transcripts were sequenced. Generated by immunoSEQ multiplex PCR, the TCRdb table keeps only in-frame clones and is missing some. Among about 930,000 clones, 15% to 20% were seen once, and the ten largest hold around 0.02%. Remarks on this clone: Its antigen is currently unknown.

Sequencing was done on a sample of naive CD4+ T cells from blood. This chain joins TRBV11-2 and TRBJ2-3, with D maybe TRBD1 (6 bases). This clonotype was obtained from a woman aged 18 to 35 in good health. This CDR3 reads CASSLRTVRTDTQYF. The CDR3, as DNA: TGTGCCAGCAGCTTGAGGACAGTTCGCACAGATACGCAGTATTTT.